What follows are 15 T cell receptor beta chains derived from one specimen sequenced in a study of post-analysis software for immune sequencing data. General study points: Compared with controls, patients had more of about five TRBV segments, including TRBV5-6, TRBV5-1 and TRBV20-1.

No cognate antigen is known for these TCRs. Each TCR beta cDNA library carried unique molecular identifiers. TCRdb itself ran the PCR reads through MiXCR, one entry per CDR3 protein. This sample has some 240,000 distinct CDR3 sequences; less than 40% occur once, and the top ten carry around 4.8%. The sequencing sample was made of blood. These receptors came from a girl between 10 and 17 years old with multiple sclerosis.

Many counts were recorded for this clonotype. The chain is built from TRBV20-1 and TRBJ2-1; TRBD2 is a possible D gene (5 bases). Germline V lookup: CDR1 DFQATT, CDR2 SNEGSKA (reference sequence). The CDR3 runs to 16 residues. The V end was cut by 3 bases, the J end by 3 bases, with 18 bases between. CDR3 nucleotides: TGCAGTGCTAGGGACCGGCGGAGACTAAACTACAATGAGCAGTTCTTC. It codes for CSARDRRRLNYNEQFF.

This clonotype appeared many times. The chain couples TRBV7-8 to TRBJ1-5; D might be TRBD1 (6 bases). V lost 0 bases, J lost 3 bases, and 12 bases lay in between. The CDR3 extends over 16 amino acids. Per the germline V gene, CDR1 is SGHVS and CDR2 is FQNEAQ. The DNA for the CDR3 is TGTGCCAGCAGCTTAGCGCGGCAGGGGCCCAATCAGCCCCAGCATTTT. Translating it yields CASSLARQGPNQPQHF.

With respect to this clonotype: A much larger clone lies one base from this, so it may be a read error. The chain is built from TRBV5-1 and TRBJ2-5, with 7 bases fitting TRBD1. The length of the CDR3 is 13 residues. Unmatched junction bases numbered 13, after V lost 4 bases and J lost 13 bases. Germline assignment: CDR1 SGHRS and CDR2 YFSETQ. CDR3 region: CASSMGQKEVRYF. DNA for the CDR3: TGCGCCAGCAGCATGGGACAGAAGGAAGTGCGGTACTTC.

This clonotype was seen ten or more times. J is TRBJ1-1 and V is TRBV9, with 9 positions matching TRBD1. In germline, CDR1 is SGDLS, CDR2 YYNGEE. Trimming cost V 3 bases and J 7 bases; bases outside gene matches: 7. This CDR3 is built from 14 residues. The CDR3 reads CASSATGGGGEAFF. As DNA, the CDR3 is TGTGCCAGCAGCGCAACAGGGGGCGGGGGTGAAGCTTTCTTT.

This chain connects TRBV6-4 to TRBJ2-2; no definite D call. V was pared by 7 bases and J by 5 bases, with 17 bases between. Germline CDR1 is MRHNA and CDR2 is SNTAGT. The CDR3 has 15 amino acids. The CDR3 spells CASKKGPGGTGELFF. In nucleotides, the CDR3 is TGTGCCAGCAAAAAGGGCCCTGGTGGGACCGGGGAGCTGTTTTTT.

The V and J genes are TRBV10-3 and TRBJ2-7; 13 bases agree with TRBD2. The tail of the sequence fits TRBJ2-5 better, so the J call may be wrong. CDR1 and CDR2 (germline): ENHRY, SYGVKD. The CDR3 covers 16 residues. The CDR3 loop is CAISEGGLAGQETQYF. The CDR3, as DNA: TGTGCCATCAGTGAGGGGGGACTAGCGGGGCAAGAGACCCAGTACTTC.

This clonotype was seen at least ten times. CDR3 region: CATSRELGTLLNEQFF. In nucleotides, the CDR3 is TGTGCCACCAGCAGAGAACTCGGGACTCTACTCAATGAGCAGTTCTTC. The chain combines TRBV15 with TRBJ2-1; weak D call: TRBD2 (6 bases). CDR3 length: 16 residues. V lost 0 bases to trimming and J lost 6 bases, with 15 bases between them. Germline CDR1 reads LNHNV; CDR2 reads YYDKDF (reference sequence).

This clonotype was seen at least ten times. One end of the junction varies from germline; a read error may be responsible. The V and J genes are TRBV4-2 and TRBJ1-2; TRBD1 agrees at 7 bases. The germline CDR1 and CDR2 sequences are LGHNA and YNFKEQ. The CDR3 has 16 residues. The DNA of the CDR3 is TGTGCCAGTAGCCAAGATCGAGGGGGCGACGACTATGGCTACACCTTC. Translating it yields CASSQDRGGDDYGYTF.

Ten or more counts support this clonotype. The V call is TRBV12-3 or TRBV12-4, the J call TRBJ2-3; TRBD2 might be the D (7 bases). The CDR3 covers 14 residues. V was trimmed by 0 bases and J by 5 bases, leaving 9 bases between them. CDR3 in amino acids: CASSLAGGRDTQYF. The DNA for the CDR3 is TGTGCCAGCAGTTTAGCGGGGGGGCGAGATACGCAGTATTTT.

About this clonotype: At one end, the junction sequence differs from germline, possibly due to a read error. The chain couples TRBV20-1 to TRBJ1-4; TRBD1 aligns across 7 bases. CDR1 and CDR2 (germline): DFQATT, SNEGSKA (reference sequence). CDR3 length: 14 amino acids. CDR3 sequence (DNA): TGCAGTGCCAAAGTGGGACAGTTTAATGAAGAACTGTTTTTT. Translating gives CSAKVGQFNEELFF.

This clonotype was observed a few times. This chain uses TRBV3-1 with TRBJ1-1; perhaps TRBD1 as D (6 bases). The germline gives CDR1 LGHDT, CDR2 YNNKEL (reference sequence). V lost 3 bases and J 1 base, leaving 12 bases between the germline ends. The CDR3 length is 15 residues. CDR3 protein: CASSQFGTKNTEAFF. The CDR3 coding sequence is TGTGCCAGCAGCCAGTTCGGGACAAAGAACACTGAAGCTTTCTTT.

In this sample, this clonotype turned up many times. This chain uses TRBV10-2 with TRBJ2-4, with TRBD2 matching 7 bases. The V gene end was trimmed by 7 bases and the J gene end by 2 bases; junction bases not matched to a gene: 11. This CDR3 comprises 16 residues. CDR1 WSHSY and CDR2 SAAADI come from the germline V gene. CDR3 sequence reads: CASKRLGGQTKNIQYF. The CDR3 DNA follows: TGCGCCAGCAAAAGGTTGGGAGGGCAAACCAAAAACATTCAGTACTTC.

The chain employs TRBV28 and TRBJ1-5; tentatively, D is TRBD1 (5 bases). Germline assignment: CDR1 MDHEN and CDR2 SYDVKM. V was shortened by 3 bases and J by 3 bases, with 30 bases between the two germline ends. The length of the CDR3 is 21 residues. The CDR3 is CASSFVWIGGRNRGANQPQHF. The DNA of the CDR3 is TGTGCCAGCAGTTTTGTATGGATTGGAGGCAGGAACCGCGGGGCCAATCAGCCCCAGCATTTT.

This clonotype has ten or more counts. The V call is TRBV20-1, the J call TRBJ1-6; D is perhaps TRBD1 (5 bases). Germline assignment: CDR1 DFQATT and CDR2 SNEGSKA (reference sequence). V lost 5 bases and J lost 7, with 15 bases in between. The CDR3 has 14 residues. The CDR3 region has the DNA TGCAGTGCTCGGGACGGTCCGCCGAATTCACCCCTCCACTTT. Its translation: CSARDGPPNSPLHF.

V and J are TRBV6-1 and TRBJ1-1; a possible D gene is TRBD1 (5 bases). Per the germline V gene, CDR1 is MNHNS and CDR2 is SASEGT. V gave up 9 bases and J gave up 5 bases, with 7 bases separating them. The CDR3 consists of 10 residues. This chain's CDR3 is CASWGTEAFF. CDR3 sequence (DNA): TGTGCCAGTTGGGGGACTGAAGCTTTCTTT.